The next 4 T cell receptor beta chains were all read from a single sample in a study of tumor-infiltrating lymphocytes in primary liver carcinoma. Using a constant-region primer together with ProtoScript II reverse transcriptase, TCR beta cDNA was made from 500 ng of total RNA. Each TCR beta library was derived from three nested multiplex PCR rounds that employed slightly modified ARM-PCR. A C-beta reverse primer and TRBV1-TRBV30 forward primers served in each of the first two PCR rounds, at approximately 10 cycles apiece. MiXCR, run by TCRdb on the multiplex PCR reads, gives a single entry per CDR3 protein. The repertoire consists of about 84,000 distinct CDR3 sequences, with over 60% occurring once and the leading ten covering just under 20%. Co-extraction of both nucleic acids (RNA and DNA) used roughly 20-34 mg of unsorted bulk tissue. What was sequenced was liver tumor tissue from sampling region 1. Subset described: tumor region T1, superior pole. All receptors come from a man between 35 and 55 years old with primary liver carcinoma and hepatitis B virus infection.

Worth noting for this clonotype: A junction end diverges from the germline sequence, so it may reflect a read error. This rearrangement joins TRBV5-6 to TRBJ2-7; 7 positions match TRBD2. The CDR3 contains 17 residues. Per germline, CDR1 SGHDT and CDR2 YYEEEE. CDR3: CVSSAFEVAGNTYEQYF. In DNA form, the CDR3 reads TGTGTCAGCAGCGCATTCGAGGTAGCGGGTAACACCTACGAGCAGTATTTC.

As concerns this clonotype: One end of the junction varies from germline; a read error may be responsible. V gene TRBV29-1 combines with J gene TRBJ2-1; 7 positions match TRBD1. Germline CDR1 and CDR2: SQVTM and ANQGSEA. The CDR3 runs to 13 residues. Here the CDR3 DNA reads TGCAGCGATGGACAGGCCTCCCACAATGAGCAGTTCTTC. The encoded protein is CSDGQASHNEQFF.

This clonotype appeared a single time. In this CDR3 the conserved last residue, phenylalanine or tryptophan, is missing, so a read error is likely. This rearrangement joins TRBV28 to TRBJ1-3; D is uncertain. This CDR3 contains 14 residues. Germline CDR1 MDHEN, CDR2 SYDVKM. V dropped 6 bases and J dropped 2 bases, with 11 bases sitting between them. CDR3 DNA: TGTGCCAGCAGCCCAATTATGCCTGGAAACACCATATATCTT. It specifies CASSPIMPGNTIYL.

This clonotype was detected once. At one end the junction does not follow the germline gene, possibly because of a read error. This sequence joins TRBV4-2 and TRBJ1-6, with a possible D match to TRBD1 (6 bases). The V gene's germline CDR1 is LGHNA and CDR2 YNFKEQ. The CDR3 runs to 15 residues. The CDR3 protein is CARSHHRENNSPLHF. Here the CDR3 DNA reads TGTGCCAGGAGCCATCACAGGGAGAATAATTCACCCCTCCACTTT.